Shown below are 21 T cell receptor beta chains from a single sample sequenced in a study of cytomegalovirus exposure and HLA in healthy donors. Primers for the PCR totalled 60 Vbeta and 13 Jbeta. Using immunoSEQ multiplex PCR, the repertoire was profiled, and TCRdb retains in-frame clones only, with some absent. Of 90,000 to 95,000 clones in the sample, roughly 72% were seen once. The sequencing sample was made of PBMCs. These receptors all stem from a man aged 25-40 years in good health and CMV-seronegative.

The chain has TRBV5-4 and TRBJ1-1; 7 bases align to TRBD1. With V trimmed by 5 bases and J by 0 bases, 7 bases remained unmatched. The CDR3 runs 15 residues. From germline, CDR1 is SGHNT and CDR2 YYREEE (reference sequence). The CDR3 protein is CASSSGTDMNTEAFF. The CDR3, as DNA: TGTGCCAGCAGTTCCGGGACAGATATGAACACTGAAGCTTTCTTT.

The chain employs TRBV4-3 and TRBJ1-5, with 8 nucleotides matching TRBD1. Germline V gives CDR1 LGHNA, CDR2 YSLEER. The V segment lost 1 base and the J segment 7 bases; nucleotides outside the gene matches: 6. This CDR3 comprises 15 residues. The CDR3 region is CASSQGTGSEQPQHF. The CDR3, as DNA: TGCGCCAGCAGCCAAGGGACAGGGAGTGAACAGCCCCAGCATTTT.

This clone was counted a few times. This chain joins TRBV4-3 and TRBJ1-5, with unresolved D. The CDR3 spans 16 residues. Trimming pared 0 bases from V and 1 base from J, leaving 10 bases between. CDR1 and CDR2 (germline): LGHNA, YSLEER. The CDR3 protein is CASSQEPGRSNQPQHF. CDR3 bases: TGCGCCAGCAGCCAAGAGCCAGGAAGAAGCAATCAGCCCCAGCATTTT.

The J gene is TRBJ1-1, the V gene TRBV6-5; TRBD1 aligns across 8 bases. Germline V gene sequence: CDR1 MNHEY, CDR2 SVGAGI. The J segment lost 3 bases and the V segment lost 6 bases, leaving 6 bases of the junction unmatched. CDR3 length: 14 amino acids. The CDR3 region is CASSRQGRDTEAFF. CDR3 coding DNA: TGTGCCAGCAGCCGACAGGGGCGCGACACTGAAGCTTTCTTT.

This chain joins TRBV7-9 and TRBJ2-3; 11 positions agree with TRBD2. Germline V lookup: CDR1 SEHNR, CDR2 FQNEAQ (reference sequence). The CDR3 loop spans 16 amino acids. Trimming took 5 bases from V and 2 from J; bases not matched to a gene: 6. In DNA form, the CDR3 reads TGTGCCAGCAGCCATCGACTAGCGGGGTCCACAGATACGCAGTATTTT. This gives the protein CASSHRLAGSTDTQYF.

The sample holds a few counts of this clone. The V call is TRBV6-5, the J call TRBJ2-7, with D possibly matching TRBD2 (6 bases). Germline values: CDR1 MNHEY, CDR2 SVGAGI. The length of the CDR3 is 13 residues. Between the trimmed V and J ends, which lost 8 bases and 5 bases, there was a span of 16 bases. The CDR3 DNA follows: TGTGCCAGCCAAATGGAGGGCGGCCACGAGCAGTACGTC. Its translation is CASQMEGGHEQYV.

V and J are TRBV7-9 and TRBJ1-2; TRBD1 matches at 7 bases. Germline V gene sequence: CDR1 SEHNR, CDR2 FQNEAQ (reference sequence). Trimming removed 4 bases from V and 13 bases from J; junction bases left unmatched: 6. This CDR3 is 11 amino acids long. The CDR3 nucleotides read TGTGCCAGCAGCTCGTACCGGGACAGCACCTTC. Residues: CASSSYRDSTF.

The chain couples TRBV7-7 to TRBJ2-1; D possibly corresponds to TRBD2 (6 bases). Trimming took 5 bases from V and 9 from J, leaving 23 bases between them. CDR1 and CDR2 (germline): SSHAT, FNYEAQ (reference sequence). The CDR3 has 16 residues. The chain's CDR3 is CASSARVAGIGREQFF. CDR3 coding DNA: TGTGCCAGCAGCGCCAGAGTTGCGGGAATTGGCCGTGAGCAGTTCTTC.

The table lists this clone with many counts. As DNA, the CDR3 is TGTGCCAGCAGCCCGGAGACAGGGGCTGAAGCTTTCTTT. This translates into CASSPETGAEAFF. This sequence joins TRBV7-6 and TRBJ1-1; 8 nucleotides line up with TRBD1. With V trimmed by 5 bases and J by 6 bases, 5 bases remained unmatched. Per germline, CDR1 SGHVS and CDR2 FNYEAQ. The CDR3 contains 13 residues.

The chain combines TRBV4-1 with TRBJ2-1, with 8 bases matching TRBD2. The germline V gene encodes CDR1 MGHRA and CDR2 YSYEKL. J lost 4 bases, V lost 0 bases, and 5 bases had no gene match. The CDR3 loop spans 16 amino acids. Here the CDR3 reads CASSQDGTRGYNEQFF. CDR3 in DNA: TGCGCCAGCAGCCAAGACGGGACTAGGGGATACAATGAGCAGTTCTTC.

This sequence joins TRBV10-3 and TRBJ1-2, with a weak D call TRBD1 (5 bases). Germline loops: CDR1 ENHRY, CDR2 SYGVKD. V was trimmed by 3 bases and J by 6 bases, leaving 11 bases between them. The CDR3 runs 13 residues. The CDR3: CAISDWGRDGYTF. CDR3 sequence (DNA): TGTGCCATCAGTGATTGGGGCAGGGATGGCTACACCTTC.

This chain joins TRBV19 and TRBJ1-5; perhaps TRBD1 as D (6 bases). V was pared by 3 bases and J by 3 bases, with 9 bases between. The CDR3 length is 14 residues. CDR1 is LNHDA, CDR2 SQIVND, per germline (reference sequence). The CDR3 bases are TGTGCCAGTAGTATCGGACAGTTCAATCAGCCCCAGCATTTT. As protein: CASSIGQFNQPQHF.

This clone has more than one count but fewer than ten. This chain uses TRBV4-2 with TRBJ1-2; TRBD1 matches at 7 bases. Germline CDR1 and CDR2: LGHNA and YNFKEQ. The CDR3 contains 13 residues. J lost 8 bases, V lost 2 bases, and 5 bases had no gene match. CDR3 in DNA: TGTGCCAGCAGCCAAACAGGGGTCTCCGGCTACACCTTC. It codes for CASSQTGVSGYTF.

V gene TRBV9 combines with J gene TRBJ2-5; D is perhaps TRBD2 (5 bases). With the DNA end fitting TRBJ2-7 better, the J assignment may be wrong. Germline V gene lookup returns CDR1 SGDLS and CDR2 YYNGEE. The CDR3 length is 17 residues. CDR3 in DNA: TGTGCCAGCAGCGTAGGATTTGGATTTGTCGGAGGAGGCGAGCAGTACTTC. Amino acids: CASSVGFGFVGGGEQYF.

V is TRBV10-2 and J is TRBJ2-1, with 9 bases that match TRBD2. Germline V gene sequence: CDR1 WSHSY, CDR2 SAAADI. The CDR3 sequence is 16 residues long. After removal of 7 bases from V and 4 bases from J, the junction contained 11 bases not matched to a gene. The CDR3: CASTLWRTSAYNEQFF. In nucleotides, the CDR3 is TGCGCCAGCACTCTGTGGAGGACTAGCGCGTACAATGAGCAGTTCTTC.

The V call is TRBV7-6, the J call TRBJ2-7; D not certain. From germline, CDR1 is SGHVS and CDR2 FNYEAQ. The length of the CDR3 is 17 residues. The V end lost 2 bases, the J end lost 3 bases, and 20 bases lay between the germline ends. CDR3 nucleotides: TGTGCCAGCAGCTTATTGGGTCACACGGGTAGGATCTACGAGCAGTACTTC. Translating gives CASSLLGHTGRIYEQYF.

With regard to this clone: Different DNA sequences within this sample yield the same CDR3. The genes are TRBV5-1 and TRBJ2-5; TRBD2 matches 9 bases. This CDR3 has 14 amino acids. The V gene's germline CDR1 is SGHRS and CDR2 YFSETQ. The V segment lost 1 base and the J segment 5 bases; nucleotides outside the gene matches: 3. CDR3 protein: CASSLLREGETQYF. DNA of the CDR3: TGCGCCAGCAGCTTGCTGCGGGAGGGTGAGACCCAGTACTTC.

CDR3 nucleotide sequence: TGTGCCAGCAGCCAAGGGACAGGGATACGTGGCTACACCTTC. Residues: CASSQGTGIRGYTF. The chain couples TRBV4-2 to TRBJ1-2; 8 nucleotides match TRBD1. J gave up 7 bases and V 1 base, and 5 bases lay outside the gene matches. This CDR3 spans 14 amino acids. Germline-derived CDR1 and CDR2 are LGHNA and YNFKEQ.

The chain recombines TRBV2 with TRBJ1-2; tentative D call: TRBD1 (5 bases). CDR1 and CDR2 (germline): SNHLY, FYNNEI. The CDR3 extends over 15 amino acids. V was pared by 2 bases and J by 4 bases, with 14 bases between. CDR3 sequence: CASSESMTEIYGYTF. The DNA of the CDR3 is TGTGCCAGCAGTGAATCAATGACAGAAATCTATGGCTACACCTTC.

V is TRBV7-9 and J is TRBJ2-2; tentative D call: TRBD2 (7 bases). The V end was cut by 5 bases, the J end by 0 bases, with 13 bases between. The CDR3 extends over 16 amino acids. CDR1 and CDR2 (germline): SEHNR, FQNEAQ (reference sequence). The CDR3 spells CASSPGGQPNTGELFF. CDR3 nucleotide sequence: TGTGCCAGCAGCCCCGGGGGGCAACCGAACACCGGGGAGCTGTTTTTT.

This chain joins TRBV19 and TRBJ2-1; 11 bases align to TRBD2. The V gene's germline CDR1 is LNHDA and CDR2 SQIVND (reference sequence). This CDR3 has 16 residues. Trimming removed 3 bases from V and 6 bases from J; junction bases left unmatched: 7. CDR3 loop: CASSMFVLAGANEQFF. CDR3 nucleotides: TGTGCCAGTAGTATGTTTGTACTAGCGGGAGCCAATGAGCAGTTCTTC. The variable domain in full, with the rest retrieved from reference TRBV19 and TRBJ2-1, is DGGITQSPKYLFRKEGQNVTLSCEQNLNHDAMYWYRQDPGQGLRLIYYSQIVNDFQKGDIAEGYSVSREKKESFPLTVTSAQKNPTAFYLCASSMFVLAGANEQFFGPGTRLTVL.